This T cell receptor beta chain came from a study of PD-1 blockade in classical Hodgkin lymphoma. Study-level findings and limits: Prior therapy or disease activity may underlie the repertoire differences, whose causes remain undefined. The CD4+ diversity rise by C4D1 was clearest in complete responders. Baseline TCR diversity was reportedly lower in newly diagnosed patients than healthy donors. Patients newly diagnosed and complete responders had comparable baseline diversity.

Sequenced by immunoSEQ multiplex PCR; TCRdb stores in-frame clones only, minus some. The table shows around 70,000 clones, with 70% to 80% occurring only once. Patients all relapsed after autologous stem cell transplantation, and there was variation in brentuximab vedotin exposure. With 2 bases removed from V and 0 bases from J, the gap between germline ends came to 5 bases. CDR1 and CDR2 from the germline V gene are GTSNPN and SVGIG (reference sequence). The CDR3 covers 12 residues. With regard to this clone: What it binds is unknown.

The rearrangement joins TRBV30 to TRBJ2-7; weak D call: TRBD1 (5 bases). The starting material was peripheral blood mononuclear cells (PBMCs), obtained before the second cycle of nivolumab. The sequence was obtained from a human donor with classical Hodgkin lymphoma. The CDR3 region is CAWSTGSYEQYF. In DNA form, the CDR3 reads TGTGCCTGGAGTACAGGCTCCTACGAGCAGTACTTC.